Below are 25 T cell receptor beta chains sequenced from a single sample in a study of technical replicates of blood from a handful of donors. Generated by immunoSEQ multiplex PCR, the TCRdb table keeps only in-frame clones and is missing some. The table records about 73,000 clones, 85% to 95% of them present only once. Sequencing was done on a sample of PBMCs. Receptors were obtained from a human donor in good health. Some clones in this sample may be carry-over from other donors' samples.

This clone appeared a few times. This chain uses TRBV4-3 with TRBJ2-5, with TRBD2 identical over 10 bases. V shed 2 bases, J shed 4 bases, and the junction held 4 bases outside the gene matches. Germline V lookup: CDR1 LGHNA, CDR2 YSLEER. This CDR3 spans 15 amino acids. The CDR3, as DNA: TGCGCCAGCAGCCAATGGTTAGCGGGAGGAGAGACCCAGTACTTC. As protein: CASSQWLAGGETQYF.

The chain uses TRBV19 and TRBJ1-5, with 9 bases identical to TRBD1. Germline trimming cut 7 bases from V and 6 bases from J; bases unmatched to any gene: 7. The CDR3 totals 14 residues. Germline CDR1 is LNHDA and CDR2 is SQIVND (reference sequence). This chain's CDR3 is CASTTGGWSQPQHF. Here the CDR3 DNA reads TGTGCCAGTACTACAGGGGGCTGGAGTCAGCCCCAGCATTTT.

V and J are TRBV9 and TRBJ2-5; 9 nucleotides align to TRBD1. Per the germline V gene, CDR1 is SGDLS and CDR2 is YYNGEE. Trimming took 2 bases from V and 6 from J; bases not matched to a gene: 11. This CDR3 is built from 16 residues. CDR3 DNA: TGTGCCAGCAGCGTTTCGACAGGGGGAGGGGAAAAGACCCAGTACTTC. It specifies CASSVSTGGGEKTQYF.

This clone showed up just once. The V call is TRBV7-8, the J call TRBJ2-6; 7 bases match TRBD1. The CDR3 loop spans 17 amino acids. Per the germline V gene, CDR1 is SGHVS and CDR2 is FQNEAQ. J gave up 0 bases and V 7 bases, and 9 bases lay outside the gene matches. CDR3 protein: CASTLGDRHSGANVLTF. The CDR3 DNA follows: TGTGCCAGCACCCTCGGGGACAGACACTCTGGGGCCAACGTCCTGACTTTC.

The chain couples TRBV7-7 to TRBJ2-1; TRBD2 is a possible D gene (5 bases). V was shortened by 1 base and J by 9 bases, with 13 bases between the two germline ends. The V gene's germline CDR1 is SSHAT and CDR2 FNYEAQ (reference sequence). The CDR3 sequence is 14 residues long. The CDR3, as DNA: TGTGCCAGCAGCTTAGGACTACCTGAGGCTGAGCAGTTCTTC. Its protein product is CASSLGLPEAEQFF.

The V and J genes are TRBV11-2 and TRBJ2-7, with 10 bases matching TRBD1. V shed 5 bases, J shed 4 bases, and the junction held 8 bases outside the gene matches. The CDR3 runs to 15 residues. Germline values: CDR1 SGHAT, CDR2 FQNNGV. CDR3 sequence: CASSLGTGEKYEQYF. The CDR3 coding sequence is TGTGCCAGCAGCCTAGGGACAGGGGAAAAGTACGAGCAGTACTTC.

This clone was picked up one time. The chain combines TRBV5-4 with TRBJ2-1, with 7 nucleotides matching TRBD2. The CDR3 has 14 residues. V dropped 4 bases and J dropped 1; count of bases not matched to a gene: 2. Germline V gene sequence: CDR1 SGHNT, CDR2 YYREEE (reference sequence). CDR3 DNA: TGTGCCAGCAGCGGGGGGGGGTCCTACAATGAGCAGTTCTTC. Protein sequence: CASSGGGSYNEQFF.

CDR3 sequence reads: CASTTPASTEQFF. CDR3 DNA sequence: TGTGCCAGCACTACGCCGGCTAGCACCGAGCAGTTCTTC. J is TRBJ2-1 and V is TRBV7-9; possible D gene TRBD2, 5 bases. CDR1 is SEHNR and CDR2 is FQNEAQ in the germline V gene (reference sequence). The V gene lost 7 bases and the J gene lost 10 bases, with 17 bases spanning the gap. The CDR3 is 13 residues long.

J is TRBJ2-5 and V is TRBV5-5, with 7 nucleotides matching TRBD2. The CDR3 extends over 15 amino acids. Trimming at V came to 4 bases and at J to 3 bases, leaving 9 bases not matched to a gene. CDR1 and CDR2 from the germline V gene are SGHKS and YYEKEE (reference sequence). The CDR3 nucleotides are TGTGCCAGCAGCGCCCGGGACTACTCCGAAGAGACCCAGTACTTC. Translating gives CASSARDYSEETQYF. Supplemented by reference TRBV5-5 and TRBJ2-5, the full variable domain reads DAGVTQSPTHLIKTRGQQVTLRCSPISGHKSVSWYQQVLGQGPQFIFQYYEKEERGRGNFPDRFSARQFPNYSSELNVNALLLGDSALYLCASSARDYSEETQYFGPGTRLLVL.

The J gene is TRBJ2-5, the V gene TRBV20-1; no clear D. Deletions cut 3 bases from V and 2 bases from J, with 4 bases between. CDR3 size: 11 residues. The germline CDR1 and CDR2 sequences are DFQATT and SNEGSKA (reference sequence). CDR3 bases: TGCAGTGCTAGGTCGCAAGAGACCCAGTACTTC. The encoded protein is CSARSQETQYF.

V usage is TRBV6-7 and J usage is TRBJ2-3, with 7 nucleotides matching TRBD1. TRBV6-7 is noted as an ORF with a role that remains uncertain. The junction had 12 bases not matched to a gene; V was cut back by 5 bases and J by 1 base. The CDR3 has 17 amino acids. The CDR3 DNA is TGTGCCAGCAGTACCCCCACGCCGGGACAGTGCACAGATACGCAGTATTTT. Residues: CASSTPTPGQCTDTQYF.

The chain is built from TRBV21-1 and TRBJ2-6; the table's D call of TRBD2 was not tested on the DNA. TRBV21-1 counts as a pseudogene. The CDR3 spans 15 residues. The CDR3 nucleotides are TGTGCCAGCAGCAAAGCGCTTTGGCGGGTAGACGTCCTGACTTTC. It is translated as CASSKALWRVDVLTF.

V is TRBV5-1 and J is TRBJ2-1; TRBD2 matches 9 bases. V shed 2 bases and J 2 bases; nucleotides not matched to a gene: 2. Germline V CDR1 and CDR2: SGHRS, YFSETQ. CDR3 length equals 15 residues. This chain's CDR3 is CASSFLAGAYNEQFF. The CDR3 coding sequence is TGCGCCAGCAGCTTCTTAGCGGGGGCCTACAATGAGCAGTTCTTC. The full variable domain, rest sourced from reference TRBV5-1 and TRBJ2-1, is KAGVTQTPRYLIKTRGQQVTLSCSPISGHRSVSWYQQTPGQGLQFLFEYFSETQRNKGNFPGRFSGRQFSNSRSEMNVSTLELGDSALYLCASSFLAGAYNEQFFGPGTRLTVL.

V and J are TRBV6-5 and TRBJ2-1; D possibly corresponds to TRBD2 (6 bases). The CDR3 has 14 amino acids. V lost 10 bases, J lost 0 bases, and 13 bases lay in between. CDR1 and CDR2 (germline): MNHEY, SVGAGI. The CDR3 is CANWTGDSYNEQFF. Here the CDR3 DNA reads TGTGCCAACTGGACGGGAGACTCCTACAATGAGCAGTTCTTC.

This clone was seen once. The genes are TRBV19 and TRBJ2-3; 8 bases fit TRBD1. Germline V CDR1 and CDR2: LNHDA, SQIVND (reference sequence). The CDR3 loop spans 15 amino acids. V was clipped by 4 bases and J by 5 bases; unmatched bases: 8. The CDR3 DNA is TGTGCCAGTAGTACCCCGACAGGGGAAAGAGATACGCAGTATTTT. Its translation is CASSTPTGERDTQYF.

The chain has TRBV5-6 and TRBJ2-1, with a weak D call TRBD1 (5 bases). CDR1 is SGHDT, CDR2 YYEEEE, per germline. The V gene lost 6 bases and the J gene lost 5 bases, with 18 bases spanning the gap. The CDR3 runs 15 residues. CDR3 nucleotides: TGTGCCAGCAAATTAGGGGATGAGCGTCACAATGAGCAGTTCTTC. Residues: CASKLGDERHNEQFF.

This chain joins TRBV30 and TRBJ1-6; no definite D call. CDR1 is GTSNPN, CDR2 SVGIG, per germline (reference sequence). V lost 4 bases, J lost 6 bases, and 16 bases lay in between. The CDR3 contains 15 residues. The CDR3 loop is CAWTTLSGINSPLHF. The CDR3 nucleotides read TGTGCCTGGACCACCCTTTCAGGCATTAATTCACCCCTCCACTTT.

The CDR3 DNA is TGCGCCAGCAGCTTGTCGGCTAGCGGGAGTTACAATGAGCAGTTCTTC. Translation: CASSLSASGSYNEQFF. The chain employs TRBV5-1 and TRBJ2-1, with 10 bases identical to TRBD2. The CDR3 runs to 16 residues. Trimming at V came to 1 base and at J to 4 bases, leaving 5 bases not matched to a gene. Per the germline V gene, CDR1 is SGHRS and CDR2 is YFSETQ.

In its sample, this clone was seen once. The chain combines TRBV19 with TRBJ1-2; D is unclear. CDR1 and CDR2 from the germline V gene are LNHDA and SQIVND (reference sequence). The CDR3 length is 14 residues. The ends were cut back, 3 bases at V and 0 bases at J, with 8 bases in the middle. The CDR3 protein is CASSMRMPNYGYTF. The CDR3 nucleotides are TGTGCCAGTAGTATGCGGATGCCTAACTATGGCTACACCTTC.

The V gene is TRBV7-2, the J gene TRBJ2-7; TRBD2 matches 7 bases. The CDR3 covers 14 residues. With 1 base clipped from V and 3 bases from J, the junction kept 3 bases outside the gene matches. The germline gives CDR1 SGHTA, CDR2 FQGNSA. CDR3 residues: CASSLEREDYEQYF. CDR3 in DNA: TGTGCCAGCAGCTTAGAGCGGGAAGACTACGAGCAGTACTTC.

The chain employs TRBV27 and TRBJ1-2, with D unclear. Trimming stripped 3 bases from V and 0 bases from J, with 11 bases between. The germline CDR1 and CDR2 sequences are MNHEY and SMNVEV (reference sequence). This CDR3 has 15 residues. CDR3 bases: TGTGCCAGCAGTTTTCGAGGGCTCACTAACTATGGCTACACCTTC. This sequence encodes CASSFRGLTNYGYTF.

The chain combines TRBV7-2 with TRBJ2-7; perhaps TRBD2 as D (5 bases). CDR3 size: 13 residues. Germline V gene data show CDR1 as SGHTA and CDR2 as FQGNSA. Trimming stripped 5 bases from V and 7 bases from J, with 15 bases between. CDR3 nucleotides: TGTGCCAGCAGCCCTGACTACCCTAAGGAGCAGTACTTC. Residues: CASSPDYPKEQYF.

V gene TRBV18 combines with J gene TRBJ1-2; the D gene is possibly TRBD1 (6 bases). The germline V and J ends were trimmed by 5 bases and 4 bases, with 14 bases remaining between them. The CDR3 has 14 residues. Germline lookup yields CDR1 KGHSH and CDR2 LQKENI. The CDR3 DNA reads TGTGCCAGCTCAGCCTGGACGGACAGCTATGGCTACACCTTC. Its protein product is CASSAWTDSYGYTF. The complete variable domain, with remaining parts taken from reference TRBV18 and TRBJ1-2, reads NAGVMQNPRHLVRRRGQEARLRCSPMKGHSHVYWYRQLPEEGLKFMVYLQKENIIDESGMPKERFSAEFPKEGPSILRIQQVVRGDSAAYFCASSAWTDSYGYTFGSGTRLTVV.

The chain couples TRBV7-3 to TRBJ2-1; TRBD2 matches 10 bases. The CDR3 spans 19 residues. V lost 5 bases and J lost 1; bases outside the gene matches: 14. CDR1 and CDR2 from the germline V gene are SGHTA and FQGTGA. This CDR3 is CASSAPSGRGSGSYNEQFF. Here the CDR3 DNA reads TGTGCCAGCAGCGCCCCTAGCGGGAGAGGGTCAGGATCCTACAATGAGCAGTTCTTC. The full variable domain, completed using reference TRBV7-3 and TRBJ2-1, is GAGVSQTPSNKVTEKGKYVELRCDPISGHTALYWYRQSLGQGPEFLIYFQGTGAADDSGLPNDRFFAVRPEGSVSTLKIQRTERGDSAVYLCASSAPSGRGSGSYNEQFFGPGTRLTVL.

This chain joins TRBV18 and TRBJ2-1, with 9 bases that match TRBD2. CDR3 length equals 14 residues. V was clipped by 5 bases and J by 6 bases; unmatched bases: 5. The germline V gene encodes CDR1 KGHSH and CDR2 LQKENI. The CDR3 nucleotides are TGTGCCAGCTCATCGGGACTAGCCCTCAATGAGCAGTTCTTC. This codes for CASSSGLALNEQFF.